The 28 T cell receptor beta chains below come from one sample, sequenced in a study of vaccination and CD4 T cells after COVID-19. The antigens of these receptors remain unknown. An Oncomine TCR Beta short-read assay was used to sequence the DNA from cultured CD4+ T cells. TCRdb recomputed calls from the PCR reads with MiXCR, one row per CDR3 protein. This table has about 12,000 distinct CDR3 sequences, 30% to 40% appearing once. As for treatment: roughly 10-day PBMC culture with coronavirus spike peptide pools or control peptides (ViraFEST assay). The sequencing used CD4+ T cells from blood, cultured in vitro, collected before SARS-CoV-2 vaccination. These receptors were collected from a human donor who received a COVID-19 vaccine.

The V call is TRBV6-5, the J call TRBJ2-2; TRBD1 aligns across 8 bases. Germline trimming cut 0 bases from V and 6 bases from J; bases unmatched to any gene: 6. This CDR3 has 16 residues. Germline-derived CDR1 and CDR2 are MNHEY and SVGAGI. CDR3: CASSYSSDRAPGELFF. The CDR3, as DNA: TGTGCCAGCAGTTACTCATCGGACAGGGCTCCCGGGGAGCTGTTTTTT.

This clonotype was picked up a small number of times. The chain is built from TRBV7-2 and TRBJ1-2, with TRBD1 identical over 8 bases. CDR3 length: 17 amino acids. Germline V gives CDR1 SGHTA, CDR2 FQGNSA. The junction had 12 bases not matched to a gene; V was cut back by 0 bases and J by 6 bases. CDR3 sequence (DNA): TGTGCCAGCAGCTTAGCATCCACCGGGACAGGCCTTCATGGCTACACCTTC. Amino acids: CASSLASTGTGLHGYTF.

The V call is TRBV20-1, the J call TRBJ1-4; no clear D gene. Deletions cut 0 bases from V and 8 bases from J, with 13 bases between. This CDR3 is 14 amino acids long. Germline V gene lookup returns CDR1 DFQATT and CDR2 SNEGSKA (reference sequence). The CDR3 sequence: CSAREGRVGEKLFF. The CDR3 DNA reads TGCAGTGCTAGAGAAGGGCGGGTCGGCGAAAAACTGTTTTTT.

This clonotype is medium-sized (0.01 to 0.1%) within its sample. The chain combines TRBV27 with TRBJ1-2; D gene unclear. This CDR3 spans 16 amino acids. Per the germline V gene, CDR1 is MNHEY and CDR2 is SMNVEV (reference sequence). V was clipped by 1 base and J by 3 bases, with 15 bases between them. CDR3 DNA: TGTGCCAGCAGTTTATTACCAAGCAGGTCTCACTATGGCTACACCTTC. As protein: CASSLLPSRSHYGYTF.

This clonotype was detected only a few times. The J gene is TRBJ1-5, the V gene TRBV30; weak D call: TRBD1 (6 bases). The CDR3 contains 17 residues. Germline lookup yields CDR1 GTSNPN and CDR2 SVGIG (reference sequence). V was clipped by 0 bases and J by 0 bases, with 15 bases between them. CDR3 DNA: TGTGCCTGGAGTGTGGGCAGGGGTCAAGATAGCAATCAGCCCCAGCATTTT. Its translation: CAWSVGRGQDSNQPQHF.

This clonotype was found a few times. This chain links TRBV15 with TRBJ2-7; D unresolved. V lost 8 bases to trimming and J lost 4 bases, with 9 bases between them. This CDR3 has 11 amino acids. Germline V gene data show CDR1 as LNHNV and CDR2 as YYDKDF (reference sequence). The CDR3 coding sequence is TGTGCCACCGGCAACTCGTACGAGCAGTACTTC. Its protein product is CATGNSYEQYF.

V gene TRBV12-3 or TRBV12-4 combines with J gene TRBJ2-5; D unresolved. The CDR3 extends over 15 amino acids. V lost 7 bases, J lost 0 bases, and 15 bases lay in between. The CDR3 reads CASNPDGAHQETQYF. The CDR3 bases are TGTGCCAGCAACCCGGACGGAGCCCACCAAGAGACCCAGTACTTC.

In its sample, this clonotype ranks as large. The CDR3 DNA reads TGCAGTGCTAGTAGGATGGTAAATGAAGCTTTCTTT. Amino acids: CSASRMVNEAFF. The rearrangement links TRBV20-1 to TRBJ1-1; D unresolved. V shed 3 bases and J shed 7 bases, with 12 bases lying between them. Germline V gene lookup returns CDR1 DFQATT and CDR2 SNEGSKA (reference sequence). The CDR3 is 12 residues long.

This clonotype was found a few times. The chain couples TRBV6-1 to TRBJ1-3, with a possible D match to TRBD1 (5 bases). V lost 6 bases and J lost 15, with 15 bases in between. The CDR3 totals 11 residues. Germline V gene data show CDR1 as MNHNS and CDR2 as SASEGT. CDR3 nucleotides: TGTGCCAGCAGGAGGGGACGGCTACAATATTTT. The encoded protein is CASRRGRLQYF.

This chain links TRBV20-1 with TRBJ2-2; no firm D call. This CDR3 is built from 14 residues. The V end lost 6 bases, the J end lost 1 base, and 12 bases lay between the germline ends. CDR1 is DFQATT and CDR2 is SNEGSKA in the germline V gene (reference sequence). The CDR3 region is CSAKTRQNTGELFF. CDR3 bases: TGCAGTGCGAAGACTCGACAGAACACCGGGGAGCTGTTTTTT.

The table lists this clonotype with a few counts. This chain uses TRBV19 with TRBJ1-2; TRBD1 matches 7 bases. CDR3 length: 14 residues. The J segment lost 0 bases and the V segment lost 6 bases, leaving 4 bases of the junction unmatched. Germline CDR1 and CDR2: LNHDA and SQIVND (reference sequence). The CDR3 is CASRGQTPNYGYTF. DNA of the CDR3: TGTGCCAGTAGGGGACAGACCCCTAACTATGGCTACACCTTC.

J is TRBJ2-7 and V is TRBV15; TRBD1 agrees at 7 bases. The trim removed 0 bases at V and 1 base at J, leaving 6 bases unmatched. This CDR3 has 16 residues. Per the germline V gene, CDR1 is LNHNV and CDR2 is YYDKDF (reference sequence). The CDR3 region has the DNA TGTGCCACCAGCAGAGATCGGGACAGCAGTTCCTACGAGCAGTACTTC. Its protein is CATSRDRDSSSYEQYF.

This clonotype appeared a few times. The gene calls are TRBV14 and TRBJ1-2, with 7 bases fitting TRBD1. CDR3 size: 16 residues. Trimming at V came to 4 bases and at J to 3 bases, leaving 11 bases not matched to a gene. Germline CDR1 and CDR2: SGHDN and FVKESK. CDR3 nucleotides: TGTGCCAGCAGCCGCGACTTGGGACAGCTGCACTATGGCTACACCTTC. Protein: CASSRDLGQLHYGYTF.

The CDR3 nucleotides are TGTGCCAGCAGCTTAGTAGGGGTAACTGGGGCCAACGTCCTGACTTTC. This sequence encodes CASSLVGVTGANVLTF. The chain carries TRBV7-8 and TRBJ2-6, with D maybe TRBD1 (5 bases). Germline V gives CDR1 SGHVS, CDR2 FQNEAQ. V shed 1 base and J shed 2 bases, with 9 bases lying between them. The CDR3 covers 16 residues. Full variable domain (rest looked up from reference TRBV7-8 and TRBJ2-6): GAGVSQSPRYKVAKRGQDVALRCDPISGHVSLFWYQQALGQGPEFLTYFQNEAQLDKSGLPSDRFFAERPEGSVSTLKIQRTQQEDSAVYLCASSLVGVTGANVLTFGAGSRLTVL.

The chain couples TRBV7-2 to TRBJ2-7; 14 bases map to TRBD2. V dropped 6 bases and J dropped 0; count of bases not matched to a gene: 19. This CDR3 is built from 21 residues. The germline V gene has CDR1 SGHTA and CDR2 FQGNSA. The CDR3 protein is CASRTGTSGSYGLQSSYEQYF. In DNA form, the CDR3 reads TGTGCCAGCAGAACCGGGACTAGCGGGAGTTATGGCCTCCAGAGCTCCTACGAGCAGTACTTC.

The V call is TRBV18, the J call TRBJ1-6, with TRBD1 matching over 7 bases. The CDR3 loop spans 14 amino acids. Trimming at V came to 3 bases and at J to 9 bases, leaving 5 bases not matched to a gene. Germline V gene sequence: CDR1 KGHSH, CDR2 LQKENI. CDR3 sequence: CASSPTGDSSPLHF. Written as DNA, the CDR3 is TGTGCCAGCTCACCTACAGGGGACAGTTCACCCCTCCACTTT.

V and J are TRBV18 and TRBJ1-2; D gene unclear. Germline CDR1 and CDR2: KGHSH and LQKENI. V lost 3 bases and J lost 5, with 22 bases in between. The CDR3 has 17 residues. The CDR3 reads CASSPRAWEREAYGYTF. CDR3 coding DNA: TGTGCCAGCTCACCCCGCGCCTGGGAAAGGGAGGCATATGGCTACACCTTC.

This chain connects TRBV5-6 to TRBJ1-5; D uncertain. Germline CDR1 reads SGHDT; CDR2 reads YYEEEE. The V end lost 4 bases, the J end lost 3 bases, and 11 bases lay between the germline ends. The CDR3 has 14 residues. The CDR3 sequence is CASSRVGNNQPQHF. The CDR3 DNA reads TGTGCCAGCAGCCGCGTTGGAAACAATCAGCCCCAGCATTTT.

This clonotype turned up a few times. The chain recombines TRBV7-7 with TRBJ2-5; 8 bases map to TRBD2. The germline V gene encodes CDR1 SSHAT and CDR2 FNYEAQ (reference sequence). CDR3 length: 15 amino acids. Trimming at V came to 5 bases and at J to 4 bases, leaving 9 bases not matched to a gene. The CDR3 nucleotides read TGTGCCAGCAGCGCCACTCGGGGGGGACGAGAGACCCAGTACTTC. Residues: CASSATRGGRETQYF. Based on the CDR3 plus reference TRBV7-7 and TRBJ2-5, the full variable domain is GAGVSQSPRYKVTKRGQDVTLRCDPISSHATLYWYQQALGQGPEFLTYFNYEAQPDKSGLPSDRFSAERPEGSISTLTIQRTEQRDSAMYRCASSATRGGRETQYFGPGTRLLVL.

In its sample, this clonotype was seen a few times. The chain links TRBV2 to TRBJ1-1; D call uncertain. The CDR3 consists of 13 residues. Per germline, CDR1 SNHLY and CDR2 FYNNEI. The V gene lost 5 bases and the J gene lost 0 bases, with 7 bases spanning the gap. The CDR3 DNA sequence: TGTGCCAGCAGTTCTACAGTGAACACTGAAGCTTTCTTT. Amino acid sequence: CASSSTVNTEAFF. The complete variable domain, with remaining parts taken from reference TRBV2 and TRBJ1-1, reads EPEVTQTPSHQVTQMGQEVILRCVPISNHLYFYWYRQILGQKVEFLVSFYNNEISEKSEIFDDQFSVERPDGSNFTLKIRSTKLEDSAMYFCASSSTVNTEAFFGQGTRLTVV.

The chain is built from TRBV7-9 and TRBJ2-7; 9 nucleotides match TRBD1. Trimming cost V 5 bases and J 2 bases; bases outside gene matches: 4. The CDR3 consists of 14 residues. Germline CDR1 is SEHNR and CDR2 is FQNEAQ (reference sequence). The chain's CDR3 is CASSARDRAYEQYF. CDR3 sequence (DNA): TGTGCCAGCAGCGCCCGGGACAGGGCCTACGAGCAGTACTTC.

The J gene is TRBJ2-7, the V gene TRBV5-1; 7 nucleotides agree with TRBD1. The J segment lost 3 bases and the V segment lost 1 base, leaving 1 base of the junction unmatched. The CDR3 covers 13 residues. Germline V gene sequence: CDR1 SGHRS, CDR2 YFSETQ. The DNA of the CDR3 is TGCGCCAGCAGCTTGAACAGGGGCTACGAGCAGTACTTC. The encoded protein is CASSLNRGYEQYF.

The V gene is TRBV7-9, the J gene TRBJ1-2, with 9 bases aligning to TRBD1. V was pared by 5 bases and J by 4 bases, with 2 bases of the junction left unmatched. CDR3 length: 13 residues. Germline loops: CDR1 SEHNR, CDR2 FQNEAQ (reference sequence). CDR3 loop: CASSGGQGYGYTF. In DNA, the CDR3 is TGTGCCAGCAGCGGGGGACAGGGCTATGGCTACACCTTC.

The chain has TRBV7-2 and TRBJ2-3; D possibly matches TRBD1 or TRBD2 (6 bases each). This CDR3 region has 13 residues. Trimming removed 5 bases from V and 3 bases from J, with 9 bases in between. Germline V gives CDR1 SGHTA, CDR2 FQGNSA. CDR3 in amino acids: CASSQGGTDTQYF. CDR3 in DNA: TGTGCCAGCAGCCAAGGGGGGACAGATACGCAGTATTTT.

The chain joins TRBV6-1 to TRBJ1-4; 8 bases match TRBD1. Losses at the gene ends were 1 base for V and 1 base for J; bases not matched to a gene: 11. Germline CDR1 and CDR2: MNHNS and SASEGT. The CDR3 consists of 19 residues. CDR3 protein: CASSEERWGRGRTNEKLFF. In nucleotides, the CDR3 is TGTGCCAGCAGTGAAGAGCGGTGGGGCAGGGGGCGAACTAATGAAAAACTGTTTTTT.

This chain links TRBV2 with TRBJ2-7; a possible D gene is TRBD1 (6 bases). There are 20 residues in the CDR3. Trimming shortened V by 0 bases and J by 5 bases, and 29 bases separated the two germline ends. CDR1 is SNHLY, CDR2 FYNNEI, per germline. In nucleotides, the CDR3 is TGTGCCAGCAGTGAAGCTCCAGGGGAGTGGTGGGACACGGCAATCGACGAGCAGTACTTC. Translated, it gives CASSEAPGEWWDTAIDEQYF.

This clonotype has a handful of counts. The chain combines TRBV20-1 with TRBJ2-3; 13 nucleotides match TRBD2. Trimming cost V 5 bases and J 5 bases; bases outside gene matches: 4. The CDR3 spans 14 residues. Looked up from germline, CDR1 is DFQATT and CDR2 is SNEGSKA (reference sequence). DNA for the CDR3: TGCAGTGCTTCCGGGACTAGCGGGGAAGATACGCAGTATTTT. Its protein is CSASGTSGEDTQYF.

The J gene is TRBJ2-3, the V gene TRBV5-5; D remains unclear. Trimming removed 3 bases from V and 0 bases from J, with 8 bases in between. In germline, CDR1 is SGHKS, CDR2 YYEKEE (reference sequence). The CDR3 has 14 residues. In DNA form, the CDR3 reads TGTGCCAGCAGCTCTAAGACTAGCACAGATACGCAGTATTTT. Amino acids: CASSSKTSTDTQYF.